This passage covers 32 T cell receptor beta chains from one sample sequenced in a study of blood T cell repertoires in COVID-19. Sequencing was performed with immunoSEQ multiplex PCR; in TCRdb, only in-frame clones are kept and a portion is missing. Found here are some 520,000 clones, approximately 89% of them singletons; the top ten hold 0.75% to 0.9%. The sample was peripheral blood. The receptors derive from a man in his late teens or twenties with COVID-19, enrolled during active disease.

The chain couples TRBV19 to TRBJ2-2; 10 bases are a match to TRBD1. J was trimmed by 6 bases and V by 5 bases; bases with no gene match: 6. The CDR3 length is 15 residues. CDR1 and CDR2 (germline): LNHDA, SQIVND (reference sequence). The CDR3 DNA is TGTGCCAGTAGTGAACCGGGACAGGGGTCCGGGGAGCTGTTTTTT. This encodes CASSEPGQGSGELFF.

The V call is TRBV24-1, the J call TRBJ2-5; 7 bases agree with TRBD1. Germline CDR1 and CDR2: KGHDR and SFDVKD. The CDR3 covers 14 residues. The trim removed 4 bases at V and 4 bases at J, leaving 5 bases unmatched. The CDR3 is CATSDRGSSETQYF. The CDR3 region has the DNA TGTGCCACCAGTGACAGGGGGTCTTCAGAGACCCAGTACTTC.

The V call is TRBV6-5, the J call TRBJ1-2, with 8 bases matching TRBD1. J gave up 2 bases and V 6 bases, and 5 bases lay outside the gene matches. Germline CDR1 MNHEY, CDR2 SVGAGI. The CDR3 runs to 14 residues. CDR3 region: CASSRDRLNYGYTF. The DNA for the CDR3 is TGTGCCAGCAGCAGGGACAGGTTAAACTATGGCTACACCTTC.

The chain combines TRBV10-2 with TRBJ1-5; 7 bases agree with TRBD1. Germline lookup yields CDR1 WSHSY and CDR2 SAAADI. After removal of 4 bases from V and 0 bases from J, the junction contained 3 bases not matched to a gene. This CDR3 is 15 amino acids long. CDR3: CASSAGGLSNQPQHF. In nucleotides, the CDR3 is TGCGCCAGCAGTGCAGGGGGGCTTAGCAATCAGCCCCAGCATTTT.

V usage is TRBV19 and J usage is TRBJ2-1; 8 nucleotides agree with TRBD2. This CDR3 contains 13 residues. Germline assignment: CDR1 LNHDA and CDR2 SQIVND (reference sequence). The trim removed 7 bases at V and 7 bases at J, leaving 6 bases unmatched. CDR3 in amino acids: CASNPGLGNEQFF. The CDR3 nucleotides are TGTGCCAGTAATCCGGGACTAGGGAATGAGCAGTTCTTC.

The chain uses TRBV9 and TRBJ1-4; tentatively, D is TRBD1 (6 bases). There are 14 residues in the CDR3. Per germline, CDR1 SGDLS and CDR2 YYNGEE. The ends were cut back, 2 bases at V and 10 bases at J, with 15 bases in the middle. CDR3 loop: CASSVNREGGKLFF. The CDR3 region has the DNA TGTGCCAGCAGCGTCAACAGGGAAGGAGGAAAACTGTTTTTT.

The chain has TRBV7-8 and TRBJ2-2; 9 nucleotides agree with TRBD2. Germline CDR1 SGHVS, CDR2 FQNEAQ. CDR3 length: 18 amino acids. V gave up 1 base and J gave up 0 bases; unmatched junction bases: 6. The CDR3 here is CASSLVVSGGANTGELFF. CDR3 in DNA: TGTGCCAGCAGCTTAGTGGTTAGCGGGGGAGCGAACACCGGGGAGCTGTTTTTT. Supplemented by reference TRBV7-8 and TRBJ2-2, the full variable domain reads GAGVSQSPRYKVAKRGQDVALRCDPISGHVSLFWYQQALGQGPEFLTYFQNEAQLDKSGLPSDRFFAERPEGSVSTLKIQRTQQEDSAVYLCASSLVVSGGANTGELFFGEGSRLTVL.

The rearrangement links TRBV10-2 to TRBJ1-3; tentatively, D is TRBD1 (5 bases). This CDR3 spans 15 amino acids. The germline CDR1 and CDR2 sequences are WSHSY and SAAADI. V gave up 3 bases and J gave up 3 bases, with 12 bases separating them. The chain's CDR3 is CASSDGGTIGNTIYF. The CDR3 DNA is TGCGCCAGCAGTGACGGGGGGACTATTGGAAACACCATATATTTT.

This chain uses TRBV6-1 with TRBJ2-7; 8 bases map to TRBD1. This CDR3 has 14 residues. V was clipped by 6 bases and J by 5 bases; unmatched bases: 9. CDR1 and CDR2 from the germline V gene are MNHNS and SASEGT. The chain's CDR3 is CASRTGQGVDEQYF. As DNA, the CDR3 is TGTGCCAGCAGGACCGGACAGGGAGTCGACGAGCAGTACTTC.

This clone was seen a single time. V gene TRBV28 combines with J gene TRBJ2-2; 7 bases are a match to TRBD2. V dropped 1 base and J dropped 6; count of bases not matched to a gene: 8. This CDR3 is built from 16 residues. Germline-derived CDR1 and CDR2 are MDHEN and SYDVKM. The CDR3 bases are TGTGCCAGCAGTTTATACCCTCGGGAGGCCGCCGGGGAGCTGTTTTTT. Translating it yields CASSLYPREAAGELFF.

CDR3 nucleotide sequence: TGTGCCAGTACCTCGGAGGGGTTAACTGGAAACACCATATATTTT. It specifies CASTSEGLTGNTIYF. This chain connects TRBV19 to TRBJ1-3, with D maybe TRBD1 (5 bases). Germline V gene lookup returns CDR1 LNHDA and CDR2 SQIVND (reference sequence). Deletions cut 7 bases from V and 2 bases from J, with 15 bases between. The CDR3 extends over 15 amino acids.

The rearrangement joins TRBV28 to TRBJ1-2, with D tentatively TRBD1 (5 bases). V dropped 1 base and J dropped 5 bases, with 11 bases sitting between them. CDR1 is MDHEN, CDR2 SYDVKM, per germline. The CDR3 runs 14 residues. Written as DNA, the CDR3 is TGTGCCAGCAGTTTATTGGGGGGAATTTATGGCTACACCTTC. Its protein product is CASSLLGGIYGYTF.

The rearrangement uses TRBV5-4 and TRBJ2-3; 8 bases line up with TRBD2. The CDR3 contains 16 residues. Germline values: CDR1 SGHNT, CDR2 YYREEE (reference sequence). The V segment lost 4 bases and the J segment 2 bases; nucleotides outside the gene matches: 9. The CDR3 sequence: CASSPGGDPHTDTQYF. In DNA, the CDR3 is TGTGCCAGCAGCCCGGGGGGGGACCCTCACACAGATACGCAGTATTTT.

The chain uses TRBV6-1 and TRBJ1-3; the D gene is possibly TRBD1 (5 bases). CDR3 length: 16 amino acids. Germline V gene sequence: CDR1 MNHNS, CDR2 SASEGT. The V end lost 2 bases, the J end lost 4 bases, and 15 bases lay between the germline ends. The CDR3 region is CASSEPREGRGNTIYF. CDR3 sequence (DNA): TGTGCCAGCAGTGAACCGAGGGAGGGACGCGGAAACACCATATATTTT.

This chain connects TRBV19 to TRBJ1-5; D gene ambiguous. The germline gives CDR1 LNHDA, CDR2 SQIVND (reference sequence). V dropped 3 bases and J dropped 7 bases, with 10 bases sitting between them. The CDR3 has 13 residues. The CDR3 region is CASSMRRKQPQHF. In DNA, the CDR3 is TGTGCCAGTAGTATGCGGAGGAAGCAGCCCCAGCATTTT.

The chain is built from TRBV5-1 and TRBJ2-5; D is possibly TRBD1 (6 bases). Germline V gene lookup returns CDR1 SGHRS and CDR2 YFSETQ. Trimming removed 4 bases from V and 5 bases from J, with 15 bases in between. The CDR3 contains 14 residues. CDR3 nucleotide sequence: TGCGCCAGCAGCCCGCCGACAGGAAAGGAGACCCAGTACTTC. This gives the protein CASSPPTGKETQYF.

This chain joins TRBV7-9 and TRBJ1-2; D gene uncertain. The CDR3 is 12 amino acids. V lost 11 bases and J lost 8, with 18 bases in between. CDR1 is SEHNR, CDR2 FQNEAQ, per germline (reference sequence). CDR3: CAGREGPRGYTF. The DNA for the CDR3 is TGTGCCGGCCGGGAAGGGCCTCGGGGCTACACCTTC.

This chain links TRBV27 with TRBJ2-7; 10 bases are shared with TRBD1. CDR3 length: 16 residues. The V and J ends lost 5 bases and 5 bases, in that order; junction bases with no gene match: 12. Germline V lookup: CDR1 MNHEY, CDR2 SMNVEV (reference sequence). CDR3 sequence reads: CASSTTGGTSFHEQYF. Here the CDR3 DNA reads TGTGCCAGCAGTACGACAGGGGGCACTAGTTTCCACGAGCAGTACTTC.

This chain joins TRBV29-1 and TRBJ2-7; the match to TRBD1 covers 9 bases. Germline V gene sequence: CDR1 SQVTM, CDR2 ANQGSEA. The junction had 5 bases not matched to a gene; V was cut back by 4 bases and J by 1 base. This CDR3 contains 14 residues. CDR3 protein: CSVVPGTGSYEQYF. Written as DNA, the CDR3 is TGCAGCGTTGTACCCGGGACAGGGTCCTACGAGCAGTACTTC.

The CDR3, as DNA: TGTGCCAGCAGCTTCTTAGGGGGGGGAGCGGGACCCTACAATGAGCAGTTCTTC. Translating it yields CASSFLGGGAGPYNEQFF. This sequence joins TRBV11-3 and TRBJ2-1, with D maybe TRBD2 (7 bases). Germline V gene lookup returns CDR1 SGHNT and CDR2 YENEEA. Deletions cut 3 bases from V and 2 bases from J, with 20 bases between. The CDR3 has 18 residues.

This chain connects TRBV13 to TRBJ2-3; TRBD1 is a possible D gene (5 bases). Trimming shortened V by 4 bases and J by 2 bases, and 13 bases separated the two germline ends. Germline values: CDR1 PRHDT, CDR2 FYEKMQ (reference sequence). The CDR3 sequence is 15 residues long. CDR3 nucleotides: TGTGCCAGCAGCTCAACAGGTTCCTACACAGATACGCAGTATTTT. Amino acid sequence: CASSSTGSYTDTQYF.

V is TRBV5-1 and J is TRBJ1-1; a weak D match, TRBD1 (5 bases). Germline loops: CDR1 SGHRS, CDR2 YFSETQ. V lost 7 bases, J lost 1 base, and 11 bases lay in between. This CDR3 has 13 residues. CDR3 loop: CASQTTANTEAFF. The CDR3 DNA reads TGCGCCAGCCAGACGACAGCGAACACTGAAGCTTTCTTT.

This chain links TRBV5-4 with TRBJ2-1, with a tentative D call TRBD2 (5 bases). V gave up 5 bases and J gave up 0 bases, with 12 bases separating them. Germline CDR1 reads SGHNT; CDR2 reads YYREEE (reference sequence). CDR3 length equals 15 residues. The CDR3 spells CASSLSGYSYNEQFF. CDR3 nucleotide sequence: TGTGCCAGCAGTTTAAGCGGTTACTCCTACAATGAGCAGTTCTTC.

This chain connects TRBV6-5 to TRBJ1-4, with D possibly matching TRBD1 (5 bases). The ends were cut back, 4 bases at V and 11 bases at J, with 14 bases in the middle. The CDR3 runs to 13 residues. The germline gives CDR1 MNHEY, CDR2 SVGAGI. In DNA form, the CDR3 reads TGTGCCAGCAGTTCCCCAGGGAATTGGAAACTGTTTTTT. Protein: CASSSPGNWKLFF.

The gene calls are TRBV5-1 and TRBJ1-6; 8 positions match TRBD1. The CDR3 contains 16 residues. Germline CDR1 SGHRS, CDR2 YFSETQ. Losses at the gene ends were 2 bases for V and 6 bases for J; bases not matched to a gene: 7. CDR3 nucleotides: TGCGCCAGCAGCTTAGCAGGACAGGGCTCTAATTCACCCCTCCACTTT. Its translation: CASSLAGQGSNSPLHF.

The chain combines TRBV10-1 with TRBJ2-3; perhaps TRBD1 as D (5 bases). In germline, CDR1 is WNHNN, CDR2 SYGVQD (reference sequence). The CDR3 is 13 residues long. V was shortened by 4 bases and J by 5 bases, with 10 bases between the two germline ends. CDR3 amino acids: CASSVGVGDTQYF. CDR3 coding DNA: TGCGCCAGCAGTGTAGGGGTGGGAGATACGCAGTATTTT.

The V call is TRBV2, the J call TRBJ1-5, with TRBD1 as a possible D gene (6 bases). V lost 5 bases and J 2 bases, leaving 13 bases between the germline ends. Germline CDR1 SNHLY, CDR2 FYNNEI. The CDR3 totals 15 residues. The CDR3 spells CASSTGKRGNQPQHF. CDR3 coding DNA: TGTGCCAGCAGTACAGGGAAGAGGGGCAATCAGCCCCAGCATTTT.

This clone was counted only a few times. This chain's CDR3 is CASRSGKTQYF. The CDR3 region has the DNA TGTGCCAGCAGGTCGGGGAAGACCCAGTACTTC. J is TRBJ2-5 and V is TRBV11-2, with D possibly matching TRBD2 (5 bases). CDR3 length: 11 amino acids. Germline assignment: CDR1 SGHAT and CDR2 FQNNGV. Trimming cost V 6 bases and J 6 bases, with 8 bases left between them.

In DNA form, the CDR3 reads TGTGCCAGCAGCCTAGGGACTGGGCCCACAGATACGCAGTATTTT. Translation gives CASSLGTGPTDTQYF. The rearrangement uses TRBV3-1 (or the pseudogene TRBV3-2) and TRBJ2-3; tentatively, D is TRBD2 (6 bases). Deletions cut 4 bases from V and 2 bases from J, with 13 bases between. Germline CDR1 reads LGHDT; CDR2 reads YNNKEL (reference sequence). The CDR3 extends over 15 amino acids.

The gene calls are TRBV6-6 and TRBJ1-1; 10 nucleotides agree with TRBD1. The length of the CDR3 is 18 residues. Germline V gene sequence: CDR1 MNHNY, CDR2 SVGAGI (reference sequence). The ends lost 5 bases at V and 4 bases at J; junction bases unmatched: 16. The CDR3 protein is CASSRRDRGVGNSTEAFF. CDR3 sequence (DNA): TGTGCCAGCAGTCGCCGGGACAGGGGTGTTGGGAATAGCACTGAAGCTTTCTTT.

The gene calls are TRBV7-3 and TRBJ2-3; TRBD1 matches at 9 bases. The germline gives CDR1 SGHTA, CDR2 FQGTGA. V was pared by 5 bases and J by 4 bases, with 4 bases of the junction left unmatched. This CDR3 is built from 14 residues. CDR3 coding DNA: TGTGCCAGCAGCGTACAGGGGGCGGCAGATACGCAGTATTTT. This sequence encodes CASSVQGAADTQYF. The full variable domain, in which reference TRBV7-3 and TRBJ2-3 provide the parts outside the CDR3, is GAGVSQTPSNKVTEKGKYVELRCDPISGHTALYWYRQSLGQGPEFLIYFQGTGAADDSGLPNDRFFAVRPEGSVSTLKIQRTERGDSAVYLCASSVQGAADTQYFGPGTRLTVL.

This chain links TRBV6-5 with TRBJ2-5; TRBD2 agrees at 9 bases. With 7 bases clipped from V and 2 bases from J, the junction kept 8 bases outside the gene matches. Germline CDR1 reads MNHEY; CDR2 reads SVGAGI. The CDR3 consists of 15 residues. The CDR3 DNA follows: TGTGCCAGCAACCCAGCGGGAGGCACACAAGAGACCCAGTACTTC. Translating gives CASNPAGGTQETQYF.